The text below deals with one T cell receptor (beta chain). The target of this receptor is not known. Germline and junction disagree at one end, which may indicate a read error. The sample comes from a study of blood T cells in healthy people across ages (dated by TCRdb to between 2015 and 2016). With respect to the entire study: Template switching captured roughly one uniquely barcoded TCR beta cDNA molecule per two T cells in model experiments. Age-related changes in TCR beta repertoire diversity were measured in the study by deep sequencing normalized with unique cDNA molecular identifiers. The donors were divided into four age groups: young (average around 16 years), middle-aged (about 39), aged (around 59) and long-lived (roughly 82). Using the same blood draw, the study looked at two additional independent replicas of 1 million unique cDNA reads for two donors, one aged 18 to 29 and the other aged 80 or older.

The paper's findings and limits, for the study overall: Total diversity estimates from one million sequenced T cells were considered lower bounds and underestimates. Donor CMV infection status was unknown, potentially confounding age-related changes in expanded clonotypes. Compared with the aged group, the long-lived group had more naive CD4+ T cells, fewer expanded clones and increased TCR diversity, suggesting age selection. A strong correlation was found between observed TCR beta diversity and the percentage of naive T cells measured by flow cytometry. As age increased, observed TCR beta diversity per million T cells dropped in a roughly linear way, and a significant reduction was already evident by age 40. Conclusive comparison of naive and antigen-experienced compartments was prevented by the profiling of bulk unsorted PBMCs.

The library was obtained by 5' RACE. The sequencer listed for this sample is Illumina HiSeq 2500. A second PCR of about 6 to 11 cycles was performed with a sample-barcoded 5' primer and a J-beta primer mix. A unique molecular identifier was introduced onto each TCR beta cDNA molecule by a template-switch 5' adaptor carrying 12 random nucleotides. At least 2.5 million CDR3-containing paired-end reads were obtained from each sample. All of the RNA was converted into first-strand cDNA using the Mint cDNA synthesis kit, with a TRBC-specific oligonucleotide serving as the primer. Following uracil-DNA glycosylase treatment, all cDNA underwent a first 18-cycle PCR with the universal primers M1SS and BC2_uni_R. In the source study's methods: Each sample was normalized by randomly selecting 1 million high-quality reads, each carrying a distinct molecular identifier. Reads with shared molecular identifiers were discarded instead of being binned into consensus sequences. MiTCR, with a Q25 quality threshold and the strictest error-elimination algorithm, was used for CDR3 identification, clonotype clustering and error correction. A nonparametric unseen species model with Euler transformation was used to estimate a lower bound on total TCR beta diversity. Using fastp at Q25 and MiXCR, TCRdb reprocessed the public reads and kept productive beta chains. Duplicate CDR3 protein sequences are folded into a single record with the most common DNA and genes. Here the V and J calls rest on TCRdb's processing, not on the authors' analysis. This sample lists around 520,000 distinct CDR3 sequences; around 27% were detected once. Approximately 3.7% of the sample rests with the top ten.

The donors were a few dozen Caucasian individuals from Russia, aged roughly 6 to 90 years, who were systemically healthy. Each donor gave about 9.7 milliliters of peripheral blood, drawn into EDTA-treated Vacutainer tubes. Ficoll-Paque density-gradient centrifugation was used to isolate PBMCs, with at least 7 million per sample. Trizol reagent was used to extract total RNA from PBMCs, with at least 6 micrograms per sample. Naive CD45RAhigh/CD27high T cell percentages were measured by flow cytometry on a PBMC aliquot from every donor. The sample was also reused in another study, on T cells of mothers and their children. Reported in the second study: The donors were nine systemically healthy Caucasian individuals, made up of three mothers and their six children. cDNA synthesis consumed the entire amount of extracted RNA, loaded at about 1.6 ug RNA in each 15 ul reaction. In the second PCR, the M1S primer introduced both the sample barcodes and 2-4 random nucleotides. Each mother yielded over 8.5 million TCR beta CDR3 reads and each child 3 million to 3.5 million reads. TCR recombination output is similarly shaped by thymic selection in related and unrelated pairs, with a minor effect exerted by inherited differences. Normalized repertoire overlap was always slightly but never significantly higher in related than unrelated mother-child pairs. With a sensitivity of approximately 92 clones per million clonotypes, no persistent microchimeric T cell clones were detected. In the study, deep NGS was used to compare the TCR beta repertoires of mothers and children, and features distinguishing related mother-child pairs from unrelated individuals were sought. On average, the children were roughly 11 +/- 4 years old, while the mothers were roughly 36 +/- 4 years old. After adapter ligation with NEBNext reagents, the libraries were sequenced on Illumina HiSeq 2000 with 100+100 nt paired-end reads. Mother and child libraries were prepared a month apart and sequenced in separate runs to prevent cross-contamination. For each donor, somewhere between about 500,000 and 2,300,000 distinct TCR beta clonotypes were identified. Naive TCR beta clonotypes were estimated from low-frequency clonotypes matched to each donor's FACS-determined naive share, without sorting.

The sequencing input was blood. The clonotype comes from a boy aged 2 to 9 in good health.

The sequenced DNA is TGTGCTAGTGGTTTTGGGGACAGGGCCAAAAACATTCAGCGCTTC. Its protein reads: CASGFGDRAKNIQRF. The sequence joins TRBV12-5 to TRBJ2-4, and 9 junctional nucleotides match TRBD1. The CDR3 runs 15 amino acids, cysteine and phenylalanine included. Only the CDR3 region is kept as DNA, spanning 45 bases read in frame from base 1. For CDR1 and CDR2, the germline V gene lists LGHNT and FRNRAP.